This TCR beta chain was sequenced during a study of T cell repertoires in cytomegalovirus infection. Study results and caveats: Clonotype analysis showed dominance of the ex vivo response by HLA-C-restricted CMV-specific TCR beta clonotypes. People with CMV and the relevant HLA were identified by cumulative public TCR beta family frequency.

TCRdb ran MiXCR on the reads and lists one entry per CDR3 protein. The sample shows about 890,000 distinct CDR3 sequences, approximately 31% of them seen only once. Trimming cost V 0 bases and J 7 bases, with 14 bases left between them. The CDR3 loop spans 15 amino acids. In germline, CDR1 is MNHEY, CDR2 SVGAGI. This clonotype showed up just a few times. As yet, its antigen is unknown. This chain links TRBV6-5 with TRBJ2-3, with a tentative D call TRBD1 (6 bases). The TCR was taken from a human donor in good health (CMV status not recorded). Some clones in this sample may be carry-over from other donors' samples. The sequences come from cultured CD8+ T cells from PBMCs, collected from culture after CMV antigen stimulation. The CDR3 coding sequence is TGTGCCAGCAGTTACTCTATAGGGGGACCTAATACGCAGTATTTT. The encoded protein is CASSYSIGGPNTQYF.